This is a list of T cell receptor beta chains from one sample in a study of blood T cell repertoires in COVID-19. The data were produced by immunoSEQ multiplex PCR, yet TCRdb's version contains in-frame clones alone and is incomplete. In the table there are 130,000 to 150,000 clones, 88% of which are singletons. The sequencing input was peripheral blood. Receptors originate from a woman aged 45-60 years with acute or convalescent COVID-19. CDR3s include the opening cysteine and the closing phenylalanine or tryptophan. A D gene is named only where the DNA matches it firmly. Clone size is stated in some rows and not others, as once, few, many or a class when expanded.

J: TRBJ2-6; V: TRBV27; size: NA; D: NA; CDR3: CASSLFPNRYSGANVLTF; DNA: TGTGCCAGCAGTTTATTCCCCAACAGGTACTCTGGGGCCAACGTCCTGACTTTC
J: TRBJ2-5; V: TRBV9; size: NA; D: TRBD2; CDR3: CASSVGVSGSGRETQYF; DNA: TGTGCCAGCAGCGTAGGTGTAAGCGGGAGTGGTCGAGAGACCCAGTACTTC
J: TRBJ2-1; V: TRBV6-1; size: NA; D: NA; CDR3: CASSPPSSEQFF; DNA: TGTGCCAGCAGCCCTCCTAGCTCTGAGCAGTTCTTC
J: TRBJ2-2; V: TRBV13; size: NA; D: TRBD1; CDR3: CASSFGTGWGTGELFF; DNA: TGTGCCAGCAGCTTCGGGACAGGGTGGGGCACCGGGGAGCTGTTTTTT
J: TRBJ2-1; V: TRBV5-6; size: NA; D: TRBD1; CDR3: CASSLETQGYNEQFF; DNA: TGTGCCAGCAGCTTGGAAACACAGGGGTACAATGAGCAGTTCTTC
J: TRBJ1-6; V: TRBV9; size: once; D: NA; CDR3: CASSLGQNSPLHF; DNA: TGTGCCAGCAGCTTAGGACAGAATTCACCCCTCCACTTT
J: TRBJ1-2; V: TRBV6-5; size: NA; D: NA; CDR3: CASSYSRGSYGYTF; DNA: TGTGCCAGCAGTTACTCGCGGGGAAGCTATGGCTACACCTTC
J: TRBJ2-3; V: TRBV5-1; size: NA; D: TRBD2; CDR3: CASSDQLAGADTQYF; DNA: TGCGCCAGCAGCGACCAACTAGCGGGGGCGGATACGCAGTATTTT
J: TRBJ1-1; V: TRBV18; size: NA; D: TRBD1; CDR3: CASSPIQGDTEAFF; DNA: TGTGCCAGCTCACCTATCCAGGGGGATACTGAAGCTTTCTTT
J: TRBJ2-3; V: TRBV19; size: NA; D: TRBD2; CDR3: CASSTPPAGGRTDTQYF; DNA: TGTGCCAGTAGTACCCCCCCAGCGGGGGGACGCACAGATACGCAGTATTTT
J: TRBJ1-1; V: TRBV6-5; size: few; D: NA; CDR3: CASSHRGTEAFF; DNA: TGTGCCAGCAGCCATAGAGGCACTGAAGCTTTCTTT
J: TRBJ2-3; V: TRBV19; size: NA; D: NA; CDR3: CASSIGHGTDTQYF; DNA: TGTGCCAGTAGTATTGGACACGGCACAGATACGCAGTATTTT
J: TRBJ2-5; V: TRBV2; size: NA; D: TRBD2; CDR3: CASSERLAGQETQYF; DNA: TGTGCCAGCAGCGAGAGGCTAGCGGGCCAAGAGACCCAGTACTTC
J: TRBJ1-1; V: TRBV7-2; size: NA; D: NA; CDR3: CASNYWGVGNTEAFF; DNA: TGTGCCAGCAACTACTGGGGGGTTGGGAACACTGAAGCTTTCTTT
J: TRBJ1-1; V: TRBV28; size: NA; D: NA; CDR3: CASSSQGGTEAFF; DNA: TGTGCCAGCAGTTCTCAGGGCGGCACTGAAGCTTTCTTT
J: TRBJ1-1; V: TRBV10-3; size: NA; D: TRBD1; CDR3: CAIVGDSVNTEAFF; DNA: TGTGCCATCGTGGGGGACAGTGTCAACACTGAAGCTTTCTTT
J: TRBJ2-1; V: TRBV7-3; size: NA; D: TRBD1; CDR3: CASSLNDRDHEQFF; DNA: TGTGCCAGCAGCCTAAACGACAGGGACCATGAGCAGTTCTTC
J: TRBJ1-5; V: TRBV9; size: NA; D: TRBD1; CDR3: CASSVGTGGQPQHF; DNA: TGTGCCAGCAGCGTAGGGACAGGGGGTCAGCCCCAGCATTTT
J: TRBJ2-1; V: TRBV19; size: NA; D: NA; CDR3: CASNKGVRDEQFF; DNA: TGTGCCAGTAACAAAGGGGTACGGGATGAGCAGTTCTTC
J: TRBJ2-1; V: TRBV15; size: NA; D: TRBD2; CDR3: CATVPGLGIRSYNEQFF; DNA: TGTGCCACCGTCCCGGGACTAGGGATAAGGAGCTACAATGAGCAGTTCTTC
J: TRBJ2-3; V: TRBV3-1/TRBV3-2; size: NA; D: TRBD2; CDR3: CASSLGAAGGSDTQYF; DNA: TGTGCCAGCAGCCTCGGGGCAGCGGGAGGGTCAGATACGCAGTATTTT
J: TRBJ2-4; V: TRBV27; size: NA; D: NA; CDR3: CASSPNILIRVIAKNIQYF; DNA: TGTGCCAGCAGTCCTAATATACTCATCAGGGTTATAGCCAAAAACATTCAGTACTTC
J: TRBJ2-7; V: TRBV20-1; size: once; D: TRBD2; CDR3: CSASPGGLAVYEQYF; DNA: TGCAGTGCTAGTCCTGGGGGACTAGCGGTTTACGAGCAGTACTTC
J: TRBJ2-5; V: TRBV15; size: NA; D: TRBD1; CDR3: CATSRELQGWETQYF; DNA: TGTGCCACCAGCAGGGAATTACAGGGGTGGGAGACCCAGTACTTC
J: TRBJ1-5; V: TRBV4-1; size: NA; D: TRBD1; CDR3: CASSQTGGNQPQHF; DNA: TGCGCCAGCAGCCAAACAGGGGGCAATCAGCCCCAGCATTTT
J: TRBJ2-1; V: TRBV7-3; size: NA; D: TRBD1; CDR3: CASSSGTGGRKQFF; DNA: TGTGCCAGCAGCTCCGGGACAGGCGGGCGAAAACAGTTCTTC
J: TRBJ1-3; V: TRBV7-7; size: NA; D: TRBD1; CDR3: CASSLPSGTGASENTIYF; DNA: TGTGCTAGCAGCTTACCGTCCGGGACAGGGGCTTCGGAGAACACCATATATTTT
J: TRBJ1-3; V: TRBV9; size: NA; D: TRBD1; CDR3: CASSAHNHDRAGNTIYF; DNA: TGTGCCAGCAGCGCACACAACCACGACAGGGCTGGAAACACCATATATTTT
J: TRBJ1-1; V: TRBV28; size: once; D: NA; CDR3: CASRYYNTEAFF; DNA: TGTGCCAGCAGATACTATAACACTGAAGCTTTCTTT
J: TRBJ2-5; V: TRBV2; size: NA; D: TRBD1; CDR3: CASSLRQGTVEETQYF; DNA: TGTGCCAGCAGTCTGCGACAGGGAACGGTGGAAGAGACCCAGTACTTC
J: TRBJ2-1; V: TRBV12-3/TRBV12-4; size: NA; D: NA; CDR3: CASTPLREQFF; DNA: TGTGCCAGCACCCCCCTCCGTGAGCAGTTCTTC
J: TRBJ2-7; V: TRBV5-1; size: NA; D: NA; CDR3: CASSSVGASYEQYF; DNA: TGCGCCAGCAGCTCCGTTGGAGCCTCCTACGAGCAGTACTTC
J: TRBJ1-5; V: TRBV28; size: NA; D: TRBD1; CDR3: CASSSGQGSQQPQHF; DNA: TGTGCCAGCAGTTCGGGACAGGGGAGCCAGCAGCCCCAGCATTTT
J: TRBJ1-2; V: TRBV3-1/TRBV3-2; size: NA; D: NA; CDR3: CASSQISNYGYTF; DNA: TGTGCCAGCAGCCAAATCTCTAACTATGGCTACACCTTC
J: TRBJ2-7; V: TRBV27; size: few; D: TRBD2; CDR3: CASSLGGVRGYEQYF; DNA: TGTGCCAGCAGTTTAGGGGGGGTTCGGGGCTACGAGCAGTACTTC
J: TRBJ1-5; V: TRBV5-1; size: NA; D: NA; CDR3: CASSLTRGQPQHF; DNA: TGCGCCAGCAGCTTGACCCGGGGGCAGCCCCAGCATTTT
J: TRBJ1-1; V: TRBV6-5; size: NA; D: NA; CDR3: CASSYQLNTEAFF; DNA: TGTGCCAGCAGTTATCAGTTGAACACTGAAGCTTTCTTT